One sample yielded the 13 T cell receptor beta chains listed below, sequenced in a study of T cells in women clearing cervical HPV infection. Data came from immunoSEQ multiplex PCR; TCRdb stores just in-frame clones and leaves some out. The listing records approximately 15,000 clones. The specimen was blood buffy coat. These receptor sequences come from a woman aged 18 to 69 with a cervical HPV16 infection that either progressed to CIN3+ or cleared (not recorded which).

Remarks on this clone: The CDR3 end is not reached by the read, which stops 3 residues before it; the germline J gene fills it in. This rearrangement joins TRBV11-2 to TRBJ2-3; D is uncertain. The CDR3 has 11 amino acids. The germline CDR1 and CDR2 sequences are SGHAT and FQNNGV. Trimming took 6 bases from V and 6 from J, leaving 7 bases between them. CDR3 DNA (partial): TGTGCCAGCAGAAGTGGCGATACG. Amino acid sequence: CASRSGDT. The full CDR3 reads CASRSGDTQYF.

Worth noting for this clone: The read ends 3 residues shy of where the CDR3 ends; the end is completed using the germline J gene. The chain links TRBV13 to TRBJ2-7; TRBD2 agrees at 14 bases. The germline V gene has CDR1 PRHDT and CDR2 FYEKMQ (reference sequence). The CDR3 has 20 amino acids. With 5 bases clipped from V and 2 bases from J, the junction kept 17 bases outside the gene matches. CDR3 in amino acids: CASSRPFGTSGGRGAYEQYF. CDR3 DNA, as far as it was read: TGTGCCAGCAGCCGGCCCTTCGGGACTAGCGGGGGAAGGGGCGCCTACGAG.

In regard to this clone: The missing CDR3 end, 3 residues past where the read stops, is filled in from the germline J gene. This chain connects TRBV15 to TRBJ2-3; D perhaps matches TRBD2 (6 bases). CDR1 and CDR2 (germline): LNHNV, YYDKDF (reference sequence). There are 18 residues in the CDR3. Trimming removed 1 base at V and 2 bases at J, with 19 bases between. The part of the CDR3 DNA that was read is TGTGCCACCAGCAGAGCCCGGGACTTCCCTCGAACCACAGATACG. This encodes CATSRARDFPRTTDT. The full CDR3 is CATSRARDFPRTTDTQYF.

As to this clone: The CDR3 is cut off 3 residues early in the read; its end comes from the germline J gene. V gene TRBV5-1 combines with J gene TRBJ2-3, with D maybe TRBD1 (7 bases). The CDR3 runs to 15 residues. Trimming pared 8 bases from V and 1 base from J, leaving 17 bases between. Germline CDR1 SGHRS, CDR2 YFSETQ. The CDR3 DNA, read in part, is TGCGCCAGTAACCGCGGAGGGGGCGGCACAGATACG. Residues: CASNRGGGGTDT. The whole CDR3 region reads CASNRGGGGTDTQYF.

Concerning this clone: The read comes to an end 3 residues before the CDR3 does, leaving the germline J gene to fill in the end. This chain links TRBV5-1 with TRBJ1-1; 8 bases fit TRBD1. The CDR3 is made up of 15 amino acids. Germline V gene sequence: CDR1 SGHRS, CDR2 YFSETQ. V was pared by 0 bases and J by 4 bases, with 5 bases of the junction left unmatched. Partial CDR3 DNA: TGCGCCAGCAGCTTGGCGACAGGGGTAGGCACTGAA. Translating it yields CASSLATGVGTE. The full-length CDR3 reads as CASSLATGVGTEAFF.

To note about this clone: The read ends 3 residues early relative to the CDR3; the germline J gene fills the gap. This chain uses TRBV6-4 with TRBJ2-1, with TRBD2 matching over 12 bases. Germline V gene lookup returns CDR1 MRHNA and CDR2 SNTAGT. V shed 2 bases and J 4 bases; nucleotides not matched to a gene: 9. The CDR3 runs to 18 residues. CDR3 loop: CASSDPPQTSGGYNEQFF. The part of the CDR3 DNA that was read is TGTGCCAGCAGTGACCCCCCCCAGACTAGCGGGGGTTACAATGAG.

For this clone: The sequenced fragment ends 3 residues before the CDR3 boundary, so the rest is inferred from the germline J gene. The rearrangement uses TRBV5-1 and TRBJ2-5; 11 nucleotides match TRBD2. CDR3 size: 16 residues. After removal of 2 bases from V and 1 base from J, the junction contained 4 bases not matched to a gene. Germline CDR1 is SGHRS and CDR2 is YFSETQ. The CDR3 DNA, read in part, is TGCGCCAGCAGCTTCACTAGCGGGGGCACCCAAGAGACC. It specifies CASSFTSGGTQET. The full CDR3 protein is CASSFTSGGTQETQYF.

A word on this clone: The observed sequence ends 3 residues before the CDR3 terminus, with the missing tail filled in from the germline J gene. The V gene is TRBV29-1, the J gene TRBJ2-1; tentative D call: TRBD1 (5 bases). The CDR3 contains 14 residues. Germline V gene lookup returns CDR1 SQVTM and CDR2 ANQGSEA. V was trimmed by 3 bases and J by 3 bases, leaving 12 bases between them. The sequenced CDR3 bases are TGCAGCGTTGATCGACAGAACCGCTACAATGAG. This sequence encodes CSVDRQNRYNE. The whole CDR3 protein is CSVDRQNRYNEQFF.

As regards this clone: One junction end does not reproduce the germline sequence, and a read error may be involved. The read gets to within 3 residues of the CDR3 end, and the germline J gene fills in the rest. The chain has TRBV4-2 and TRBJ1-1, with unresolved D. Germline V lookup: CDR1 LGHNA, CDR2 YNFKEQ. The CDR3 loop spans 18 amino acids. This chain's CDR3 is CASSQDLGLPRRNTEAFF. CDR3 DNA (partial): TGCGCCAGCAGCCAAGATTTAGGGCTTCCCCGGCGGAACACTGAA.

Worth noting for this clone: Read sequence stops 3 residues before the CDR3 end, and the germline J gene provides the missing end. The J gene is TRBJ2-7, the V gene TRBV6-1; D gene uncertain. This CDR3 comprises 13 residues. V dropped 3 bases and J dropped 2 bases, with 8 bases sitting between them. The germline V gene encodes CDR1 MNHNS and CDR2 SASEGT. The sequenced part of the CDR3 DNA is TGTGCCAGCAGTGACCTACCTACCTACGAG. Protein sequence: CASSDLPTYE. The full CDR3 protein is CASSDLPTYEQYF.

In the case of this clone: The junction shows a germline mismatch at one end, possibly a read error. The CDR3 is cut off 3 residues early in the read; its end comes from the germline J gene. The chain joins TRBV4-2 to TRBJ2-7; 8 bases align to TRBD2. Germline loops: CDR1 LGHNA, CDR2 YNFKEQ. The CDR3 has 16 amino acids. CDR3 DNA, as far as it was read: TGCGCCAGCAGCCAACTCCGGGGGGGCCCACTCTACGAG. It yields the protein CASSQLRGGPLYE. The CDR3 in full is CASSQLRGGPLYEQYF.

On this clone itself: The CDR3 goes on 3 residues after the read ends, and that part is filled in from the germline J gene. This rearrangement joins TRBV2 to TRBJ2-5, with 12 bases fitting TRBD2. The trim removed 5 bases at V and 1 base at J, leaving 2 bases unmatched. The CDR3 contains 15 residues. The germline gives CDR1 SNHLY, CDR2 FYNNEI. The sequenced CDR3 bases are TGTGCCAGCAGTCCACTAGCGGGGGGCCAAGAGACC. Protein: CASSPLAGGQET. From start to end, the CDR3 is CASSPLAGGQETQYF.

Concerning this clone: The read ends 3 residues before the CDR3 terminus; that terminus is restored from the germline J gene. V gene TRBV24-1 combines with J gene TRBJ2-2; 8 bases fit TRBD1. Losses at the gene ends were 4 bases for V and 2 bases for J; bases not matched to a gene: 5. In germline, CDR1 is KGHDR, CDR2 SFDVKD. The CDR3 runs to 16 residues. The CDR3 sequence is CATSDPTGVNTGELFF. The sequenced CDR3 bases are TGTGCCACCAGTGACCCGACAGGGGTAAACACCGGGGAG.